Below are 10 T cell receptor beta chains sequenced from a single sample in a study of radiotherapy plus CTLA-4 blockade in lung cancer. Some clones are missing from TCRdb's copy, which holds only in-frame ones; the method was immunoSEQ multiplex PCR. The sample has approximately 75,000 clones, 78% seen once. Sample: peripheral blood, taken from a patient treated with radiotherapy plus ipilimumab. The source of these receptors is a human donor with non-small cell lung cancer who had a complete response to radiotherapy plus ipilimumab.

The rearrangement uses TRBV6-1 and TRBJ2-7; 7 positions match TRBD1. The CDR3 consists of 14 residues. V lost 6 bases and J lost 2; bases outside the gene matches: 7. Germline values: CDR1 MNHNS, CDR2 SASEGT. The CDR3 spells CASRQGQDPYEQYF. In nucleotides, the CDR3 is TGTGCCAGCAGGCAAGGACAGGACCCCTACGAGCAGTACTTC.

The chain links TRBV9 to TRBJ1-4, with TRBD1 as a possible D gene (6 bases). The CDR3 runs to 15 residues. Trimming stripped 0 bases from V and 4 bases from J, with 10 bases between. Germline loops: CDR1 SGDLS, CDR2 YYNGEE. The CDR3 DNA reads TGTGCCAGCAGCGTAGAAGGCAGGGGTAATGAAAAACTGTTTTTT. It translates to CASSVEGRGNEKLFF.

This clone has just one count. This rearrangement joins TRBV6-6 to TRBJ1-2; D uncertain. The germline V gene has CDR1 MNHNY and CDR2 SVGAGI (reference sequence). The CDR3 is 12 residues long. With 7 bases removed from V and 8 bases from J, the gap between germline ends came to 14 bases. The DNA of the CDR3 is TGTGCCAGCAAAACTCCCCGGGAGGGCTACACCTTC. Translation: CASKTPREGYTF.

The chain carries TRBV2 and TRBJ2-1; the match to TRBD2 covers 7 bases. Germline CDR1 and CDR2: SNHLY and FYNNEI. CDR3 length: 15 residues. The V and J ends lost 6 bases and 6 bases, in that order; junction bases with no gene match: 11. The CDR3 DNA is TGTGCCAGCAGCTACGGGGGGTTGAGATCCAATGAGCAGTTCTTC. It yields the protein CASSYGGLRSNEQFF.

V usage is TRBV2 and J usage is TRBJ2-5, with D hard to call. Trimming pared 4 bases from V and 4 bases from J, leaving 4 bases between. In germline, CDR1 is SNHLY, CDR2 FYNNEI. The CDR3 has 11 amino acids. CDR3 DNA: TGTGCCAGCAGTGTTACAGAGACCCAGTACTTC. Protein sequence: CASSVTETQYF.

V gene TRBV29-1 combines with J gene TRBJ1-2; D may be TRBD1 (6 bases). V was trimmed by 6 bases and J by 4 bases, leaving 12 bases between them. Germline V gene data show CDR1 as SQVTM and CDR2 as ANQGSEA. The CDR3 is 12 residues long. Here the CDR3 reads CSVLGTIYGYTF. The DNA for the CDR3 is TGCAGCGTACTCGGGACAATCTATGGCTACACCTTC.

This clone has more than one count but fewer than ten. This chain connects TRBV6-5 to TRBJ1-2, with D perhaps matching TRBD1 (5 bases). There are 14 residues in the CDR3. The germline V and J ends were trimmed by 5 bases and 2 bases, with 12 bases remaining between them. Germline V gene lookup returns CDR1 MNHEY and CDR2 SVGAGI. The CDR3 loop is CASSRGAVNYGYTF. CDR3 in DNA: TGTGCCAGCAGTAGGGGAGCCGTCAACTATGGCTACACCTTC.

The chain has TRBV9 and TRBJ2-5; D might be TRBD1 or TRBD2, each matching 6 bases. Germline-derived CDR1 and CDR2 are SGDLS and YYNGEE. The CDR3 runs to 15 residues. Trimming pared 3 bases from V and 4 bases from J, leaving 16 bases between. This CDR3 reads CASSGQGGRRETQYF. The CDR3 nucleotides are TGTGCCAGCAGCGGCCAAGGGGGGAGGAGAGAGACCCAGTACTTC.

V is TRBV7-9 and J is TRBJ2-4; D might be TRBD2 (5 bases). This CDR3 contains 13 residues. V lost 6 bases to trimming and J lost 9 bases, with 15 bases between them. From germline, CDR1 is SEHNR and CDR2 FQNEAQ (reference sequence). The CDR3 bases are TGTGCCAGCAGTCCTGAGGGATCCGCCATTCAGTACTTC. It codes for CASSPEGSAIQYF. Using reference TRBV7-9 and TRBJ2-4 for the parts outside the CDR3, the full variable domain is DTGVSQNPRHKITKRGQNVTFRCDPISEHNRLYWYRQTLGQGPEFLTYFQNEAQLEKSRLLSDRFSAERPKGSFSTLEIQRTEQGDSAMYLCASSPEGSAIQYFGAGTRLSVL.

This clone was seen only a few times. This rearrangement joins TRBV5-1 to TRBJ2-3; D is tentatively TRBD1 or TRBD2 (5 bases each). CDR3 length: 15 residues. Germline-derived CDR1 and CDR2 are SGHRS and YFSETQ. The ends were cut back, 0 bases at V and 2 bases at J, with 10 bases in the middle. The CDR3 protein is CASSLVGGDTDTQYF. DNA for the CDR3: TGCGCCAGCAGCTTGGTTGGGGGTGACACAGATACGCAGTATTTT.